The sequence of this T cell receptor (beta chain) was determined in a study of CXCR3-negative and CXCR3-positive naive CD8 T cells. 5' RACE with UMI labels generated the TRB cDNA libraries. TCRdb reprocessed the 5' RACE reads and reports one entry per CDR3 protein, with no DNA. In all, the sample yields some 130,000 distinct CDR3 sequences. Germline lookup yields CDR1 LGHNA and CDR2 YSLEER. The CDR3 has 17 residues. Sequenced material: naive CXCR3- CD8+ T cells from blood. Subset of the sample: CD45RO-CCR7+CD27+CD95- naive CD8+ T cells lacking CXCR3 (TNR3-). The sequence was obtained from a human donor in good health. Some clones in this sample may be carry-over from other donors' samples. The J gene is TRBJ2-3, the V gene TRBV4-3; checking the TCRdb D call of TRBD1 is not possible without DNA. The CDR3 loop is CASSQDLGGQSTDTQYF.